A single sample is the source of the 24 T cell receptor beta chains below, sequenced in a study of vaccination effects on CD4 cells after COVID-19. Researchers isolated CD4+ T cells once approximately eleven days of culture had elapsed. Either the mRNA-1273 or the BNT162b2 vaccine was given to participants as two doses. Clones were sequenced by immunoSEQ multiplex PCR, and TCRdb holds only the in-frame ones, with some missing. The sample carries approximately 66,000 clones, approximately 80% recorded once. The antigens of these receptors remain unknown. The sample in question was CD4+ T cells from PBMCs cultured without peptide, obtained after COVID-19 vaccination. Every receptor here comes from a human donor who received a COVID-19 vaccine.

The chain links TRBV10-1 to TRBJ1-4, with D possibly TRBD1 on 5 matching bases. This CDR3 has 15 amino acids. Germline V gene data show CDR1 as WNHNN and CDR2 as SYGVQD (reference sequence). V was trimmed by 4 bases and J by 0 bases, leaving 9 bases between them. The CDR3 bases are TGCGCCAGCAGTGTGAAGGGGCCAACTAATGAAAAACTGTTTTTT. It encodes CASSVKGPTNEKLFF.

The chain links TRBV9 to TRBJ2-6, with D possibly being TRBD2 (5 bases). The CDR3 has 21 residues. Germline V gives CDR1 SGDLS, CDR2 YYNGEE. Trimming took 4 bases from V and 2 from J, leaving 28 bases between them. The CDR3 DNA reads as TGTGCCAGCAGCCCCTCATTGGACCTTCCCCCGACTAATCCTGGGGCCAACGTCCTGACTTTC. Translating it yields CASSPSLDLPPTNPGANVLTF.

The chain has TRBV7-8 and TRBJ1-2; 10 nucleotides match TRBD1. Germline V lookup: CDR1 SGHVS, CDR2 FQNEAQ. With V trimmed by 5 bases and J by 5 bases, 5 bases remained unmatched. CDR3 size: 14 residues. The CDR3 region has the DNA TGTGCCAGCAGCGACCGGACAGGGGGTTATGGCTACACCTTC. Protein sequence: CASSDRTGGYGYTF.

A few counts support this clone. V usage is TRBV30 and J usage is TRBJ1-1; 7 nucleotides line up with TRBD1. The CDR3 totals 14 residues. After removal of 5 bases from V and 5 bases from J, the junction contained 11 bases not matched to a gene. Germline CDR1 reads GTSNPN; CDR2 reads SVGIG (reference sequence). The CDR3 here is CAWSPDRVGTEAFF. The CDR3 nucleotides are TGTGCCTGGTCGCCCGACAGGGTTGGGACTGAAGCTTTCTTT.

The chain employs TRBV7-2 and TRBJ1-1; unclear D gene. CDR3 length equals 13 residues. V shed 5 bases and J shed 1 base, with 8 bases lying between them. Germline V gene sequence: CDR1 SGHTA, CDR2 FQGNSA. The CDR3 DNA is TGTGCCAGCAGCCGTAGGGAGAACACTGAAGCTTTCTTT. It translates to CASSRRENTEAFF.

J is TRBJ1-1 and V is TRBV28; D is undetermined. V was clipped by 7 bases and J by 11 bases, with 20 bases between them. There are 13 residues in the CDR3. Germline V gene lookup returns CDR1 MDHEN and CDR2 SYDVKM. The CDR3 DNA follows: TGTGCCAGCACCTACAGTCGAAAGGGTGTGGCTTTCTTT. It specifies CASTYSRKGVAFF.

V and J are TRBV7-2 and TRBJ2-1, with 13 bases lining up with TRBD2. V lost 4 bases, J lost 9 bases, and 6 bases stayed unmatched. In germline, CDR1 is SGHTA, CDR2 FQGNSA. This CDR3 comprises 15 residues. CDR3 nucleotide sequence: TGTGCCAGCAGCTATACTAGCGGGGGGGTGGCTGAGCAGTTCTTC. It translates to CASSYTSGGVAEQFF.

V usage is TRBV18 and J usage is TRBJ1-3, with D maybe TRBD1 (6 bases). The CDR3 is 14 amino acids. CDR1 KGHSH and CDR2 LQKENI come from the germline V gene. With 1 base removed from V and 4 bases from J, the gap between germline ends came to 8 bases. This chain's CDR3 is CASSPQDRGNTIYF. As DNA, the CDR3 is TGTGCCAGCTCACCACAAGACAGGGGAAACACCATATATTTT. Together with reference TRBV18 and TRBJ1-3, the CDR3 gives the full variable domain: NAGVMQNPRHLVRRRGQEARLRCSPMKGHSHVYWYRQLPEEGLKFMVYLQKENIIDESGMPKERFSAEFPKEGPSILRIQQVVRGDSAAYFCASSPQDRGNTIYFGEGSWLTVV.

The chain combines TRBV5-1 with TRBJ1-3; D ambiguous. Between the trimmed V and J ends, which lost 2 bases and 3 bases, there was a span of 3 bases. Germline V CDR1 and CDR2: SGHRS, YFSETQ. The CDR3 is 12 amino acids. In DNA, the CDR3 is TGCGCCAGCAGCTTAGATGGAAACACCATATATTTT. Protein product: CASSLDGNTIYF. The full variable domain, completed using reference TRBV5-1 and TRBJ1-3, is KAGVTQTPRYLIKTRGQQVTLSCSPISGHRSVSWYQQTPGQGLQFLFEYFSETQRNKGNFPGRFSGRQFSNSRSEMNVSTLELGDSALYLCASSLDGNTIYFGEGSWLTVV.

V usage is TRBV10-1 and J usage is TRBJ2-3; unclear D gene. The V and J ends lost 4 bases and 2 bases respectively, with 4 bases between them. The CDR3 runs to 12 residues. CDR1 and CDR2 from the germline V gene are WNHNN and SYGVQD (reference sequence). In nucleotides, the CDR3 is TGCGCCAGCAGTGTTTCCACAGATACGCAGTATTTT. Encoded protein: CASSVSTDTQYF.

This sequence joins TRBV5-1 and TRBJ2-5; 9 bases are a match to TRBD2. The CDR3 is made up of 14 amino acids. V was pared by 2 bases and J by 5 bases, with 4 bases of the junction left unmatched. Germline V gene data show CDR1 as SGHRS and CDR2 as YFSETQ. The CDR3 DNA follows: TGCGCCAGCAGCTTCAGCGGGGGGCGGGAGACCCAGTACTTC. Amino acids: CASSFSGGRETQYF.

A single count supports this clone. J is TRBJ1-5 and V is TRBV6-1; D may be TRBD1 (5 bases). CDR1 is MNHNS and CDR2 is SASEGT in the germline V gene. V lost 2 bases and J 4 bases, leaving 6 bases between the germline ends. The CDR3 runs 13 residues. Written as DNA, the CDR3 is TGTGCCAGCAGTGAAAACAGGAATCAGCCCCAGCATTTT. Residues: CASSENRNQPQHF.

Only a few counts were recorded for this clone. This chain's CDR3 is CASSLRGAQNTGELFF. CDR3 DNA: TGTGCCAGCAGCTTAAGGGGGGCCCAGAACACCGGGGAGCTGTTTTTT. V and J are TRBV7-3 and TRBJ2-2; D is tentatively TRBD1 or TRBD2 (6 bases each). This CDR3 is 16 amino acids long. With 1 base removed from V and 1 base from J, the gap between germline ends came to 10 bases. CDR1 and CDR2 (germline): SGHTA, FQGTGA.

The chain is built from TRBV29-1 and TRBJ2-2; D is possibly TRBD1 (6 bases). Trimming left V 5 bases short and J 1 base short, with 14 bases between. Germline values: CDR1 SQVTM, CDR2 ANQGSEA. The CDR3 sequence is 15 residues long. CDR3 amino acids: CSVIPLDRNTGELFF. The DNA for the CDR3 is TGCAGCGTTATTCCCCTGGACAGGAACACCGGGGAGCTGTTTTTT.

The V gene is TRBV5-1, the J gene TRBJ1-3; no clear D. The CDR3 extends over 13 amino acids. Germline loops: CDR1 SGHRS, CDR2 YFSETQ. The V end lost 0 bases, the J end lost 2 bases, and 3 bases lay between the germline ends. CDR3 region: CASSLDAGNTIYF. The CDR3 coding sequence is TGCGCCAGCAGCTTGGACGCTGGAAACACCATATATTTT.

This clone has a handful of counts. The gene calls are TRBV7-9 and TRBJ1-3; D is unresolved. V lost 11 bases and J lost 0, with 8 bases in between. The CDR3 has 12 residues. In germline, CDR1 is SEHNR, CDR2 FQNEAQ (reference sequence). CDR3 residues: CAGHSSGNTIYF. Here the CDR3 DNA reads TGTGCCGGGCACAGCTCTGGAAACACCATATATTTT.

V is TRBV27 and J is TRBJ1-1; weak D call: TRBD1 (5 bases). Between the trimmed V and J ends, which lost 3 bases and 1 base, there was a span of 15 bases. Looked up from germline, CDR1 is MNHEY and CDR2 is SMNVEV (reference sequence). This CDR3 has 16 amino acids. CDR3 nucleotides: TGTGCCAGCAGTTTGAGTAGGAGGGGCGGGAACACTGAAGCTTTCTTT. The encoded protein is CASSLSRRGGNTEAFF.

The chain uses TRBV12-5 and TRBJ1-3, with D perhaps TRBD1 (5 bases). V was pared by 3 bases and J by 3 bases, with 9 bases between. CDR1 and CDR2 (germline): LGHNT, FRNRAP. The CDR3 sequence is 14 residues long. CDR3 coding DNA: TGTGCTAGTGGTTTCGCGGGGCTTGGAAACACCATATATTTT. Amino acid sequence: CASGFAGLGNTIYF. Full variable domain (outside the CDR3, taken from reference TRBV12-5 and TRBJ1-3): DARVTQTPRHKVTEMGQEVTMRCQPILGHNTVFWYRQTMMQGLELLAYFRNRAPLDDSGMPKDRFSAEMPDATLATLKIQPSEPRDSAVYFCASGFAGLGNTIYFGEGSWLTVV.

This clone turned up a few times. The V call is TRBV25-1, the J call TRBJ1-2, with no clear D. Germline values: CDR1 MGHDK, CDR2 SYGVNS. This CDR3 spans 13 amino acids. With 6 bases removed from V and 4 bases from J, the gap between germline ends came to 12 bases. CDR3 amino acids: CASRPASGYGYTF. In nucleotides, the CDR3 is TGTGCCAGCAGGCCGGCCTCGGGCTATGGCTACACCTTC.

The chain couples TRBV4-1 to TRBJ2-2; perhaps TRBD2 as D (6 bases). Germline V gene data show CDR1 as MGHRA and CDR2 as YSYEKL. V shed 4 bases and J shed 5 bases, with 20 bases lying between them. The CDR3 length is 17 residues. The CDR3 bases are TGCGCCAGCAGCCCACCCCGGGACTGGGAGGTTACCGGGGAGCTGTTTTTT. Encoded protein: CASSPPRDWEVTGELFF.

The J gene is TRBJ2-7, the V gene TRBV6-5; 8 nucleotides line up with TRBD2. With 4 bases clipped from V and 6 bases from J, the junction kept 11 bases outside the gene matches. Germline CDR1 is MNHEY and CDR2 is SVGAGI. The length of the CDR3 is 15 residues. The CDR3 protein is CASSSGAGGTGEQYV. DNA for the CDR3: TGTGCCAGCAGTTCAGGGGCGGGGGGAACGGGCGAGCAGTACGTC.

J is TRBJ1-3 and V is TRBV6-5, with a possible D match to TRBD1 (5 bases). Trimming stripped 4 bases from V and 0 bases from J, with 13 bases between. This CDR3 contains 16 residues. Germline V lookup: CDR1 MNHEY, CDR2 SVGAGI. The CDR3 DNA is TGTGCCAGCAGTTGGGGGGGGACTGACTCTGGAAACACCATATATTTT. This translates into CASSWGGTDSGNTIYF.

V is TRBV18 and J is TRBJ1-2; unclear D gene. The V gene lost 3 bases and the J gene lost 4 bases, with 15 bases spanning the gap. CDR3 length equals 15 residues. The germline gives CDR1 KGHSH, CDR2 LQKENI. CDR3 bases: TGTGCCAGCTCACCGAACAAGGGTACGGGCTATGGCTACACCTTC. Protein: CASSPNKGTGYGYTF.

DNA of the CDR3: TGCAGTGCTAGAGGAGACCATACGCAGTATTTT. It codes for CSARGDHTQYF. The rearrangement uses TRBV20-1 and TRBJ2-3, with D unclear. This CDR3 has 11 amino acids. With 1 base removed from V and 7 bases from J, the gap between germline ends came to 6 bases. Per the germline V gene, CDR1 is DFQATT and CDR2 is SNEGSKA (reference sequence).